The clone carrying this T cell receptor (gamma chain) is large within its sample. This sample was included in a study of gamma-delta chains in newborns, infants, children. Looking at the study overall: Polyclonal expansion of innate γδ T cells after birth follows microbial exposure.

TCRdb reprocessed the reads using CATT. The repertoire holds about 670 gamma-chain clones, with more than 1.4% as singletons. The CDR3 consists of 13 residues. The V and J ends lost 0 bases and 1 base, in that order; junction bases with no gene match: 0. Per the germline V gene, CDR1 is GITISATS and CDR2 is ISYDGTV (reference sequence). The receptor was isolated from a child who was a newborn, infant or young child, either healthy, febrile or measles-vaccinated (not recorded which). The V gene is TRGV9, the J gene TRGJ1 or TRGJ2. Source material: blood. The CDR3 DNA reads TGTGCCTTGTGGGAGGTGAATTATTATAAGAAACTCTTT. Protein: CALWEVNYYKKLF.